This T cell receptor beta chain was documented in a study of STAT3 mutations in large granular lymphocyte leukemia. Study details: More than 30% of treated T-LGLL patients showed hematologic response to immunosuppression. Whole-study findings and limits: At least one immunodominant TCR beta clonotype appeared in every T-cell large granular lymphocyte leukemia patient. Persisting codominant clonotypes may have hidden a small pathogenic clone. Clonal expansion was inferred from other time points because no sample existed at each clone's first appearance.

Germline CDR1 and CDR2: MDHEN and SYDVKM. The CDR3 loop spans 12 amino acids. V was clipped by 5 bases and J by 8 bases, with 12 bases between them. Notes on this clone: Its antigen is unknown.

Assay used: immunoSEQ multiplex PCR; TCRdb lists only in-frame clones, some missing. Among around 29,000 clones listed, roughly 86% were seen once. This clonotype was sampled from a man between 60 and 75 years old with T-cell large granular lymphocyte leukemia. Some clones in this sample may be carry-over from other donors' samples. Sequenced sample: peripheral blood mononuclear cells. The V gene is TRBV28, the J gene TRBJ1-2, with D uncertain. CDR3 sequence (DNA): TGTGCCAGCAGTCCCCCTTGGACGGGCTACACCTTC. Residues: CASSPPWTGYTF.